A single sample is the source of the 14 T cell receptor beta chains below, sequenced in a study of blood T cell repertoires in COVID-19. Assay: immunoSEQ multiplex PCR; the TCRdb copy retains only in-frame clones and omits some. The data hold about 140,000 clones, with 84% observed a single time. The specimen sequenced was PBMCs or T cells enriched from blood (not recorded which). The source of these receptors is a man aged 50-60 years in a cohort exposed to, infected with or recovered from COVID-19 (not recorded which).

The chain is built from TRBV5-1 and TRBJ2-7, with a tentative D call TRBD2 (6 bases). The CDR3 is 15 residues long. Between the trimmed V and J ends, which lost 4 bases and 5 bases, there was a span of 19 bases. In germline, CDR1 is SGHRS, CDR2 YFSETQ. CDR3 nucleotides: TGCGCCAGCAGCATCCGGGACTCCACCGCGGACGAGCAGTACTTC. As protein: CASSIRDSTADEQYF.

The chain combines TRBV18 with TRBJ2-1; 7 bases line up with TRBD1. CDR1 and CDR2 from the germline V gene are KGHSH and LQKENI. Trimming took 2 bases from V and 6 from J; bases not matched to a gene: 7. The CDR3 is 15 amino acids. The CDR3 region is CASSPGQESSNEQFF. The DNA for the CDR3 is TGTGCCAGCTCACCAGGACAGGAATCTAGCAATGAGCAGTTCTTC. Combining the CDR3 with reference TRBV18 and TRBJ2-1 gives the whole variable domain NAGVMQNPRHLVRRRGQEARLRCSPMKGHSHVYWYRQLPEEGLKFMVYLQKENIIDESGMPKERFSAEFPKEGPSILRIQQVVRGDSAAYFCASSPGQESSNEQFFGPGTRLTVL.

Comment on this clone: Distinct nucleotide sequences in the sample also encode this CDR3. The chain employs TRBV18 and TRBJ2-7, with D unclear. The germline V gene encodes CDR1 KGHSH and CDR2 LQKENI. The CDR3 runs to 12 residues. The V end lost 6 bases, the J end lost 0 bases, and 6 bases lay between the germline ends. CDR3 residues: CASSPSSYEQYF. The DNA of the CDR3 is TGTGCCAGCTCTCCTAGCTCCTACGAGCAGTACTTC.

This chain joins TRBV10-3 and TRBJ1-2, with TRBD1 matching 7 bases. This CDR3 is built from 16 residues. V was clipped by 3 bases and J by 6 bases; unmatched bases: 13. Germline V lookup: CDR1 ENHRY, CDR2 SYGVKD. The CDR3 nucleotides read TGTGCCATCAGTGAACAAACAGGGGCGTTTAGTGATGGCTACACCTTC. Translated, it gives CAISEQTGAFSDGYTF.

This clone was detected only a few times. This rearrangement joins TRBV12-3 or TRBV12-4 to TRBJ2-1, with D unclear. With 8 bases removed from V and 8 bases from J, the gap between germline ends came to 10 bases. The CDR3 loop spans 11 amino acids. CDR3: CASGFTHEQFF. The DNA of the CDR3 is TGTGCCAGCGGCTTCACCCATGAGCAGTTCTTC.

Ten or more counts support this clone. The J gene is TRBJ1-5, the V gene TRBV4-1; no definite D call. There are 15 residues in the CDR3. Germline V CDR1 and CDR2: MGHRA, YSYEKL. V gave up 3 bases and J gave up 8 bases, with 17 bases separating them. CDR3 in amino acids: CASSQGGQVLEPQHF. CDR3 DNA sequence: TGCGCCAGCAGCCAGGGAGGCCAAGTATTGGAGCCCCAGCATTTT.

This chain joins TRBV5-4 and TRBJ2-1; the match to TRBD2 covers 9 bases. The V gene end was trimmed by 0 bases and the J gene end by 7 bases; junction bases not matched to a gene: 5. Germline values: CDR1 SGHNT, CDR2 YYREEE (reference sequence). This CDR3 region has 15 residues. CDR3: CASSLDVTSGNEQFF. The DNA of the CDR3 is TGTGCCAGCAGCTTGGATGTGACTAGCGGTAATGAGCAGTTCTTC.

The table lists this clone with a few counts. The rearrangement links TRBV6-6 to TRBJ2-7, with D maybe TRBD2 (5 bases). The length of the CDR3 is 14 residues. V shed 4 bases and J shed 7 bases, with 17 bases lying between them. Germline V CDR1 and CDR2: MNHNY, SVGAGI (reference sequence). The CDR3 nucleotides read TGTGCCAGCAGTTTGGACCCTCGGGGTGGGGAGCAGTACTTC. Its translation is CASSLDPRGGEQYF.

The V call is TRBV7-9, the J call TRBJ2-3; no definite D call. Germline values: CDR1 SEHNR, CDR2 FQNEAQ (reference sequence). The CDR3 is made up of 11 amino acids. V was trimmed by 5 bases and J by 4 bases, leaving 4 bases between them. The CDR3 protein is CASSLADTQYF. In DNA form, the CDR3 reads TGTGCCAGCAGCCTCGCAGATACGCAGTATTTT.

The rearrangement joins TRBV28 to TRBJ2-7; possibly TRBD1 for D (6 bases). Deletions cut 5 bases from V and 6 bases from J, with 17 bases between. Germline assignment: CDR1 MDHEN and CDR2 SYDVKM. The CDR3 is made up of 14 amino acids. CDR3 in amino acids: CASSNPGVWSEQYF. The CDR3, as DNA: TGTGCCAGCAGTAACCCAGGGGTATGGTCCGAGCAGTACTTC.

This sequence joins TRBV10-2 and TRBJ2-3; D call uncertain. V was trimmed by 6 bases and J by 5 bases, leaving 12 bases between them. CDR1 WSHSY and CDR2 SAAADI come from the germline V gene. The CDR3 totals 13 residues. CDR3 region: CASRTLPGDTQYF. In DNA, the CDR3 is TGCGCCAGCAGGACTTTGCCGGGAGATACGCAGTATTTT.

Turning to this clone: One end of the junction does not line up with germline, which may come from a read error. This chain links TRBV14 with TRBJ2-1; TRBD2 aligns across 8 bases. There are 14 residues in the CDR3. Germline V gene sequence: CDR1 SGHDN, CDR2 FVKESK. CDR3 coding DNA: TGTGCCAGCAGTCAAGGGACTAGTACCTCTGAGCAGTTCTTC. Its protein product is CASSQGTSTSEQFF.

V is TRBV13 and J is TRBJ2-4; 9 bases fit TRBD2. V was clipped by 1 base and J by 3 bases; unmatched bases: 16. The CDR3 spans 20 residues. Germline CDR1 is PRHDT and CDR2 is FYEKMQ (reference sequence). Here the CDR3 DNA reads TGTGCCAGCAGCTTAGTAAGCGGGCCGGAGACTAGCGGAAACAAAAACATTCAGTACTTC. It codes for CASSLVSGPETSGNKNIQYF.

This clone was detected only once. The same CDR3 can be traced to other DNA sequences in this sample. This chain joins TRBV6-1 and TRBJ2-7, with D uncertain. Trimming cost V 2 bases and J 4 bases, with 6 bases left between them. CDR3 size: 12 residues. CDR1 MNHNS and CDR2 SASEGT come from the germline V gene. Here the CDR3 reads CASSERGYEQYF. The DNA of the CDR3 is TGTGCCAGCAGTGAAAGAGGATACGAGCAGTACTTC.